The 17 T cell receptor beta chains reported below all come from one sample, sequenced in a study of CD8+ T cells in alopecia areata. Extracted RNA was reverse transcribed, and the resulting cDNA served as sequencing template. Using immunoSEQ multiplex PCR, the repertoire was profiled, and TCRdb retains in-frame clones only, with some absent. The sample contains about 180,000 clones, approximately 49% of which appear only once. As to treatment: oral pan-JAK inhibitor, 5-10 mg twice daily. The specimen was CD8+ T cells sorted from blood, collected around week 54, from a patient treated with tofacitinib. The origin of the receptors is a human donor with alopecia areata.

This chain connects TRBV15 to TRBJ1-2; D uncertain. Trimming cost V 5 bases and J 2 bases, with 21 bases left between them. The CDR3 sequence is 17 residues long. Germline lookup yields CDR1 LNHNV and CDR2 YYDKDF (reference sequence). The CDR3 loop is CATSGKRQARRNYGYTF. The CDR3 coding sequence is TGTGCCACCAGCGGAAAAAGGCAGGCCAGGAGGAACTATGGCTACACCTTC.

The V and J genes are TRBV11-2 and TRBJ1-1, with no clear D. CDR1 and CDR2 (germline): SGHAT, FQNNGV. The CDR3 is 13 amino acids. Trimming stripped 1 base from V and 4 bases from J, with 7 bases between. The CDR3 loop reads CASSLGLGTEAFF. CDR3 nucleotides: TGTGCCAGCAGCTTAGGATTAGGCACTGAAGCTTTCTTT.

This sequence joins TRBV9 and TRBJ1-3; the D is unclear. Trimming left V 0 bases short and J 1 base short, with 8 bases between. Germline V CDR1 and CDR2: SGDLS, YYNGEE. This CDR3 comprises 15 residues. In DNA form, the CDR3 reads TGTGCCAGCAGCGTAGTGGGTCAATCTGGAAACACCATATATTTT. Its translation is CASSVVGQSGNTIYF.

The chain carries TRBV15 and TRBJ2-6; D gene uncertain. CDR1 LNHNV and CDR2 YYDKDF come from the germline V gene (reference sequence). The CDR3 has 16 residues. Between the trimmed V and J ends, which lost 0 bases and 4 bases, there was a span of 10 bases. For the CDR3, the DNA is TGTGCCACCAGCAGAGAAGCAGCAATGGGGGCCAACGTCCTGACTTTC. This translates into CATSREAAMGANVLTF.

The chain links TRBV7-9 to TRBJ2-5; D might be TRBD1 or TRBD2, each matching 6 bases. V lost 5 bases, J lost 3 bases, and 22 bases lay in between. The CDR3 has 17 residues. Germline values: CDR1 SEHNR, CDR2 FQNEAQ (reference sequence). CDR3 loop: CASSNRVSGDLEETQYF. In nucleotides, the CDR3 is TGTGCCAGCAGCAACCGGGTGTCAGGGGACTTAGAAGAGACCCAGTACTTC.

This rearrangement joins TRBV2 to TRBJ2-7; 7 bases match TRBD1. CDR3 length: 14 residues. After removal of 6 bases from V and 0 bases from J, the junction contained 5 bases not matched to a gene. Germline V gene data show CDR1 as SNHLY and CDR2 as FYNNEI. In DNA form, the CDR3 reads TGTGCCAGCAGAGTAGGACAGGTCTCCTACGAGCAGTACTTC. The encoded protein is CASRVGQVSYEQYF.

The chain links TRBV6-5 to TRBJ1-2, with TRBD1 identical over 8 bases. The CDR3 loop spans 15 amino acids. Germline lookup yields CDR1 MNHEY and CDR2 SVGAGI. Trimming cost V 4 bases and J 3 bases; bases outside gene matches: 7. The CDR3 is CASSSVTGVDYGYTF. CDR3 coding DNA: TGTGCCAGCAGTTCTGTGACAGGGGTGGACTATGGCTACACCTTC.

V gene TRBV11-2 combines with J gene TRBJ2-3; 8 bases are a match to TRBD2. CDR3 size: 14 residues. Trimming cost V 5 bases and J 4 bases; bases outside gene matches: 5. Germline V gene sequence: CDR1 SGHAT, CDR2 FQNNGV. The chain's CDR3 is CASSPTSVADTQYF. As DNA, the CDR3 is TGTGCCAGCAGCCCGACTAGCGTCGCAGATACGCAGTATTTT.

The chain uses TRBV19 and TRBJ1-5; D not certain. Germline CDR1 LNHDA, CDR2 SQIVND (reference sequence). V was shortened by 7 bases and J by 2 bases, with 12 bases between the two germline ends. The CDR3 loop spans 14 amino acids. The CDR3 here is CASTQLGGNQPQHF. The CDR3 region has the DNA TGTGCCAGTACCCAGCTAGGAGGCAATCAGCCCCAGCATTTT. Full variable domain (missing parts from reference TRBV19 and TRBJ1-5): DGGITQSPKYLFRKEGQNVTLSCEQNLNHDAMYWYRQDPGQGLRLIYYSQIVNDFQKGDIAEGYSVSREKKESFPLTVTSAQKNPTAFYLCASTQLGGNQPQHFGDGTRLSIL.

The chain is built from TRBV27 and TRBJ1-2, with 9 bases fitting TRBD1. The V gene's germline CDR1 is MNHEY and CDR2 SMNVEV (reference sequence). V dropped 5 bases and J dropped 7; count of bases not matched to a gene: 8. The CDR3 is 14 residues long. The CDR3 coding sequence is TGTGCCAGCAGTCCCCGGGACAGGGAGACTGGCTACACCTTC. Protein product: CASSPRDRETGYTF.

This chain links TRBV6-6 with TRBJ1-3, with 9 positions matching TRBD1. Trimming removed 0 bases from V and 8 bases from J; junction bases left unmatched: 2. This CDR3 is built from 14 residues. CDR1 MNHNY and CDR2 SVGAGI come from the germline V gene (reference sequence). Here the CDR3 reads CASSYSTGGYTIYF. CDR3 in DNA: TGTGCCAGCAGTTACTCCACAGGGGGCTACACCATATATTTT.

The rearrangement uses TRBV4-1 and TRBJ1-5; no clear D. The V gene lost 1 base and the J gene lost 7 bases, with 14 bases spanning the gap. This CDR3 has 15 residues. Germline CDR1 is MGHRA and CDR2 is YSYEKL. CDR3 residues: CASSQVSHREQPQHF. The CDR3 DNA is TGCGCCAGCAGCCAAGTGTCCCACCGAGAGCAGCCCCAGCATTTT.

This chain links TRBV2 with TRBJ1-2, with unresolved D. This CDR3 has 16 amino acids. Trimming took 3 bases from V and 3 from J, leaving 17 bases between them. Germline CDR1 and CDR2: SNHLY and FYNNEI. DNA for the CDR3: TGTGCCAGCAGTGAGTACGGGGATCTCTCAGACTATGGCTACACCTTC. Translating it yields CASSEYGDLSDYGYTF.

The V call is TRBV5-1, the J call TRBJ1-1; D gene ambiguous. Looked up from germline, CDR1 is SGHRS and CDR2 is YFSETQ. The V gene lost 0 bases and the J gene lost 2 bases, with 5 bases spanning the gap. The CDR3 length is 13 residues. CDR3 DNA sequence: TGCGCCAGCAGCTTGGAGGCTAACACTGAAGCTTTCTTT. Translating gives CASSLEANTEAFF.

The chain recombines TRBV13 with TRBJ2-7; D is possibly TRBD2 (5 bases). Germline V lookup: CDR1 PRHDT, CDR2 FYEKMQ (reference sequence). The V end lost 0 bases, the J end lost 2 bases, and 11 bases lay between the germline ends. CDR3 size: 15 residues. Here the CDR3 reads CASSLGSRGTYEQYF. DNA for the CDR3: TGTGCCAGCAGCTTAGGTTCCCGGGGAACCTACGAGCAGTACTTC.

The chain uses TRBV5-1 and TRBJ1-1; D might be TRBD1 (5 bases). The CDR3 is 13 residues long. CDR1 is SGHRS, CDR2 YFSETQ, per germline. V shed 4 bases and J shed 1 base, with 8 bases lying between them. CDR3 protein: CASSGQGNTEAFF. In DNA form, the CDR3 reads TGCGCCAGCAGCGGGCAGGGGAACACTGAAGCTTTCTTT.

J is TRBJ1-1 and V is TRBV7-9; D remains ambiguous. Trimming shortened V by 5 bases and J by 4 bases, and 14 bases separated the two germline ends. Germline V gene lookup returns CDR1 SEHNR and CDR2 FQNEAQ (reference sequence). This CDR3 has 14 amino acids. The CDR3 sequence is CASSPPRPGTEAFF. The CDR3 coding sequence is TGTGCCAGCAGCCCCCCCCGCCCGGGCACTGAAGCTTTCTTT.